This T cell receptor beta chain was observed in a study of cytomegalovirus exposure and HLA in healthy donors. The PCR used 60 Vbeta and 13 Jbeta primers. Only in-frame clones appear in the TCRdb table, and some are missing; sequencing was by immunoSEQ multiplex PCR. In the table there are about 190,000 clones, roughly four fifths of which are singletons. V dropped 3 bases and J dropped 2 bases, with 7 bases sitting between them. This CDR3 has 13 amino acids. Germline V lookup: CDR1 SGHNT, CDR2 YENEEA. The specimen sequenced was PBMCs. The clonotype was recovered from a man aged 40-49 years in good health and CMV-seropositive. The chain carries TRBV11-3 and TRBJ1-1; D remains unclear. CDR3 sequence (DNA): TGTGCCAGCAGCTTCCACAGTAACACTGAAGCTTTCTTT. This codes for CASSFHSNTEAFF.